The 15 T cell receptor beta chains below come from one sample, sequenced in a study of T cell changes during pregnancy in multiple sclerosis. This table comes from immunoSEQ multiplex PCR, and its TCRdb copy is limited to in-frame clones, with some not included. The sample yields about 64,000 clones, about 90% seen once. The sample in question was peripheral blood, obtained in the second trimester of pregnancy. The receptors were gathered from a female donor in good health, enrolled as a control in a pregnancy study.

The chain is built from TRBV9 and TRBJ2-7, with 11 nucleotides matching TRBD2. This CDR3 region has 15 residues. CDR1 and CDR2 from the germline V gene are SGDLS and YYNGEE. J was trimmed by 0 bases and V by 2 bases; bases with no gene match: 1. This CDR3 reads CASSVTSGDSYEQYF. In DNA, the CDR3 is TGTGCCAGCAGCGTGACTAGCGGGGACTCCTACGAGCAGTACTTC. Full variable domain (outside the CDR3, taken from reference TRBV9 and TRBJ2-7): DSGVTQTPKHLITATGQRVTLRCSPRSGDLSVYWYQQSLDQGLQFLIQYYNGEERAKGNILERFSAQQFPDLHSELNLSSLELGDSALYFCASSVTSGDSYEQYFGPGTRLTVT.

The rearrangement links TRBV10-1 to TRBJ2-1, with 7 nucleotides matching TRBD2. CDR1 is WNHNN and CDR2 is SYGVQD in the germline V gene (reference sequence). V lost 0 bases, J lost 2 bases, and 4 bases stayed unmatched. The CDR3 spans 16 residues. The CDR3 sequence is CASSESWAGAYNEQFF. The CDR3, as DNA: TGCGCCAGCAGTGAGTCCTGGGCGGGGGCCTACAATGAGCAGTTCTTC.

V is TRBV28 and J is TRBJ2-7, with 10 bases that match TRBD2. V lost 7 bases and J lost 1; bases outside the gene matches: 7. Germline V CDR1 and CDR2: MDHEN, SYDVKM. There are 15 residues in the CDR3. CDR3 DNA: TGTGCCAGCACCCCTAGCGGGAGTAGATCCTACGAGCAGTACTTC. It specifies CASTPSGSRSYEQYF.

J is TRBJ1-5 and V is TRBV5-6; TRBD1 agrees at 9 bases. V lost 3 bases and J lost 7; bases outside the gene matches: 11. The CDR3 totals 16 residues. CDR1 and CDR2 from the germline V gene are SGHDT and YYEEEE. In nucleotides, the CDR3 is TGTGCCAGCAGCTCCGCCTGGGACAGGGTAGCCCAGCCCCAGCATTTT. This encodes CASSSAWDRVAQPQHF. Supplemented by reference TRBV5-6 and TRBJ1-5, the full variable domain reads DAGVTQSPTHLIKTRGQQVTLRCSPKSGHDTVSWYQQALGQGPQFIFQYYEEEERQRGNFPDRFSGHQFPNYSSELNVNALLLGDSALYLCASSSAWDRVAQPQHFGDGTRLSIL.

The chain is built from TRBV9 and TRBJ1-6, with 8 positions matching TRBD1. V dropped 6 bases and J dropped 10; count of bases not matched to a gene: 9. This CDR3 has 14 amino acids. Germline V gene sequence: CDR1 SGDLS, CDR2 YYNGEE. The DNA for the CDR3 is TGTGCCAGCACCGCGGACAGGGAGGGATCACCCCTCCACTTT. This sequence encodes CASTADREGSPLHF. The variable domain in full, completed from reference TRBV9 and TRBJ1-6, reads DSGVTQTPKHLITATGQRVTLRCSPRSGDLSVYWYQQSLDQGLQFLIQYYNGEERAKGNILERFSAQQFPDLHSELNLSSLELGDSALYFCASTADREGSPLHFGNGTRLTVT.

The rearrangement uses TRBV30 and TRBJ2-3; 8 bases align to TRBD2. V lost 3 bases to trimming and J lost 5 bases; unmatched junction nucleotides: 7. Germline CDR1 reads GTSNPN; CDR2 reads SVGIG (reference sequence). The CDR3 spans 14 residues. CDR3 nucleotides: TGTGCCTGGAGGTCAGCGGGGGCATTAGATACGCAGTATTTT. It codes for CAWRSAGALDTQYF.

This clone was seen more than once but under ten times. This chain joins TRBV7-9 and TRBJ1-1, with 9 positions matching TRBD1. The CDR3 is 15 amino acids. Looked up from germline, CDR1 is SEHNR and CDR2 is FQNEAQ (reference sequence). V shed 5 bases, J shed 1 base, and the junction held 5 bases outside the gene matches. The CDR3 DNA reads as TGTGCCAGCAGCCCGACAGGGGGTTCGAACACTGAAGCTTTCTTT. Residues: CASSPTGGSNTEAFF. Based on the CDR3 plus reference TRBV7-9 and TRBJ1-1, the full variable domain is DTGVSQNPRHKITKRGQNVTFRCDPISEHNRLYWYRQTLGQGPEFLTYFQNEAQLEKSRLLSDRFSAERPKGSFSTLEIQRTEQGDSAMYLCASSPTGGSNTEAFFGQGTRLTVV.

The V call is TRBV9, the J call TRBJ2-3; 12 bases line up with TRBD2. Germline CDR1 reads SGDLS; CDR2 reads YYNGEE. The CDR3 totals 19 residues. V trimming: 0 bases; J trimming: 2 bases; junction bases outside the gene matches: 10. The CDR3 reads CASSVEGGLAGTNTDTQYF. The CDR3, as DNA: TGTGCCAGCAGCGTAGAGGGGGGACTAGCGGGTACAAACACAGATACGCAGTATTTT.

The chain links TRBV28 to TRBJ1-6; 7 bases are a match to TRBD1. V trimming: 6 bases; J trimming: 0 bases; junction bases outside the gene matches: 5. In germline, CDR1 is MDHEN, CDR2 SYDVKM. The CDR3 runs 16 residues. In DNA form, the CDR3 reads TGTGCCAGCAGGGGGGACAGCAGCTCCTATAATTCACCCCTCCACTTT. Protein sequence: CASRGDSSSYNSPLHF.

The chain is built from TRBV2 and TRBJ1-6; D possibly corresponds to TRBD1 (5 bases). Germline lookup yields CDR1 SNHLY and CDR2 FYNNEI. The CDR3 is 15 residues long. V was shortened by 0 bases and J by 6 bases, with 9 bases between the two germline ends. CDR3 protein: CASSEAGGLNSPLHF. The CDR3 bases are TGTGCCAGCAGTGAAGCGGGGGGTCTTAATTCACCCCTCCACTTT.

The chain combines TRBV15 with TRBJ2-7, with unresolved D. Germline CDR1 and CDR2: LNHNV and YYDKDF (reference sequence). This CDR3 has 12 amino acids. The V and J ends lost 9 bases and 2 bases respectively, with 11 bases between them. Written as DNA, the CDR3 is TGTGCCACGGGCCCTACCCCCTACGAGCAGTACTTC. It yields the protein CATGPTPYEQYF. Together with reference TRBV15 and TRBJ2-7, the CDR3 gives the full variable domain: DAMVIQNPRYQVTQFGKPVTLSCSQTLNHNVMYWYQQKSSQAPKLLFHYYDKDFNNEADTPDNFQSRRPNTSFCFLDIRSPGLGDTAMYLCATGPTPYEQYFGPGTRLTVT.

The genes are TRBV2 and TRBJ1-4; TRBD1 agrees at 7 bases. V gave up 6 bases and J gave up 8 bases; unmatched junction bases: 9. The germline V gene has CDR1 SNHLY and CDR2 FYNNEI. The CDR3 is 14 residues long. The CDR3 DNA follows: TGTGCCAGCAGAGCCGGGACAGATAGAGAAAAACTGTTTTTT. It is translated as CASRAGTDREKLFF.

This chain connects TRBV11-3 to TRBJ2-7, with 8 bases lining up with TRBD2. With V trimmed by 1 base and J by 5 bases, 7 bases remained unmatched. This CDR3 contains 15 residues. Germline-derived CDR1 and CDR2 are SGHNT and YENEEA. CDR3 DNA: TGTGCCAGCAGCTTAGTTGGCGGGGGGATTGACGAGCAGTACTTC. This gives the protein CASSLVGGGIDEQYF.

V gene TRBV7-9 combines with J gene TRBJ1-2; 7 bases are shared with TRBD1. This CDR3 contains 14 residues. CDR1 is SEHNR and CDR2 is FQNEAQ in the germline V gene (reference sequence). The trim removed 4 bases at V and 8 bases at J, leaving 10 bases unmatched. CDR3 sequence: CASSSKGGGRGYTF. In DNA form, the CDR3 reads TGTGCCAGCAGCTCTAAAGGGGGCGGTCGAGGCTACACCTTC.

The chain recombines TRBV9 with TRBJ2-2, with 9 bases aligning to TRBD2. Germline assignment: CDR1 SGDLS and CDR2 YYNGEE. J gave up 5 bases and V 0 bases, and 11 bases lay outside the gene matches. The CDR3 contains 18 residues. Here the CDR3 DNA reads TGTGCCAGCAGCGTAGTACCCGGCGGGAGGGCGGGTACCGGGGAGCTGTTTTTT. Translated: CASSVVPGGRAGTGELFF.